What follows are 25 T cell receptor beta chains derived from one specimen sequenced in a study of blood T cell repertoires in COVID-19. Produced via immunoSEQ multiplex PCR; TCRdb's table is partial and in-frame only. The table has about 220,000 clones, 88% seen once. The sample was PBMCs or T cells enriched from blood (not recorded which). These receptors originate from a woman aged 25 to 45 who had recovered from COVID-19.

This clone has a handful of counts. The J gene is TRBJ2-5, the V gene TRBV6-2 or TRBV6-3; D may be TRBD1 (6 bases). This CDR3 region has 14 residues. CDR1 is MNHEY and CDR2 is SVGEGT in the germline V gene. The V gene lost 5 bases and the J gene lost 5 bases, with 15 bases spanning the gap. The CDR3 sequence: CASSAAGDAETQYF. DNA for the CDR3: TGTGCCAGCAGTGCGGCAGGGGATGCGGAGACCCAGTACTTC.

CDR3 in DNA: TGTGCCAGCAGAGCTGACAGGGGTCTTTTCAATGAGCAGTTCTTC. This encodes CASRADRGLFNEQFF. The rearrangement joins TRBV6-8 to TRBJ2-1; 8 nucleotides line up with TRBD1. The CDR3 is 15 residues long. Per the germline V gene, CDR1 is MNHGY and CDR2 is SAAAGT. V trimming: 6 bases; J trimming: 6 bases; junction bases outside the gene matches: 10.

This chain uses TRBV2 with TRBJ1-1; 11 bases agree with TRBD1. V was clipped by 3 bases and J by 5 bases; unmatched bases: 2. The CDR3 length is 14 residues. CDR1 is SNHLY, CDR2 FYNNEI, per germline. CDR3 nucleotide sequence: TGTGCCAGCAGTGATTGGGACAGGGGGACTGAAGCTTTCTTT. The encoded protein is CASSDWDRGTEAFF. The variable domain in full, with the rest retrieved from reference TRBV2 and TRBJ1-1, is EPEVTQTPSHQVTQMGQEVILRCVPISNHLYFYWYRQILGQKVEFLVSFYNNEISEKSEIFDDQFSVERPDGSNFTLKIRSTKLEDSAMYFCASSDWDRGTEAFFGQGTRLTVV.

The chain joins TRBV5-1 to TRBJ2-3, with 10 positions matching TRBD2. CDR3 size: 16 residues. Germline lookup yields CDR1 SGHRS and CDR2 YFSETQ. V lost 4 bases, J lost 2 bases, and 7 bases stayed unmatched. In DNA, the CDR3 is TGCGCCAGCAGCGGTCTAGCGGGGGACTCCACAGATACGCAGTATTTT. Translating it yields CASSGLAGDSTDTQYF.

The chain joins TRBV6-1 to TRBJ2-1; D might be TRBD2 (5 bases). This CDR3 has 16 residues. Germline V CDR1 and CDR2: MNHNS, SASEGT. The V gene lost 1 base and the J gene lost 0 bases, with 10 bases spanning the gap. DNA for the CDR3: TGTGCCAGCAGTGAAGGAGGGTATAGCTCCTACAATGAGCAGTTCTTC. It codes for CASSEGGYSSYNEQFF.

V and J are TRBV7-3 and TRBJ2-3; a possible D gene is TRBD1 (6 bases). The V end was cut by 5 bases, the J end by 2 bases, with 17 bases between. Looked up from germline, CDR1 is SGHTA and CDR2 is FQGTGA. The CDR3 contains 16 residues. Here the CDR3 DNA reads TGTGCCAGCAGCGCCCTCAGGGGCGGCTTCACAGATACGCAGTATTTT. This sequence encodes CASSALRGGFTDTQYF.

This chain uses TRBV11-3 with TRBJ1-3; D gene uncertain. The ends were cut back, 0 bases at V and 9 bases at J, with 9 bases in the middle. The CDR3 length is 13 residues. CDR1 is SGHNT and CDR2 is YENEEA in the germline V gene. CDR3 loop: CASSLELGSTIYF. The CDR3 DNA sequence: TGTGCCAGCAGCTTAGAGCTGGGGAGCACCATATATTTT.

V and J are TRBV5-6 and TRBJ1-5; 7 positions match TRBD1. The V and J ends lost 3 bases and 7 bases, in that order; junction bases with no gene match: 7. The CDR3 is 14 amino acids. Germline V gene data show CDR1 as SGHDT and CDR2 as YYEEEE. The CDR3 loop is CASSYRQGRQPQHF. The CDR3 nucleotides read TGTGCCAGCAGCTACAGACAGGGAAGGCAGCCCCAGCATTTT.

The chain links TRBV19 to TRBJ1-6; no clear D gene. In germline, CDR1 is LNHDA, CDR2 SQIVND (reference sequence). This CDR3 has 16 residues. With 3 bases removed from V and 5 bases from J, the gap between germline ends came to 14 bases. This chain's CDR3 is CASSILGPGDNSPLHF. CDR3 coding DNA: TGTGCCAGTAGTATCTTAGGCCCCGGAGATAATTCACCCCTCCACTTT.

The rearrangement joins TRBV12-5 to TRBJ2-5, with TRBD2 matching over 13 bases. V dropped 5 bases and J dropped 4; count of bases not matched to a gene: 4. This CDR3 has 15 amino acids. Germline CDR1 and CDR2: LGHNT and FRNRAP. The DNA for the CDR3 is TGTGCTAGTGGTCAAGGGACTAGCGGGGCAGAGACCCAGTACTTC. Translating gives CASGQGTSGAETQYF.

Only one count was recorded for this clone. The V call is TRBV6-1, the J call TRBJ2-7; 9 positions match TRBD1. The J segment lost 3 bases and the V segment lost 4 bases, leaving 10 bases of the junction unmatched. The CDR3 sequence is 16 residues long. The V gene's germline CDR1 is MNHNS and CDR2 SASEGT. The CDR3 nucleotides are TGTGCCAGCAGTGTCATTCCGGGACAGGGACTCTACGAGCAGTACTTC. The encoded protein is CASSVIPGQGLYEQYF.

The chain joins TRBV7-9 to TRBJ2-7; 7 nucleotides agree with TRBD1. CDR3 length equals 14 residues. With V trimmed by 2 bases and J by 5 bases, 6 bases remained unmatched. Germline values: CDR1 SEHNR, CDR2 FQNEAQ (reference sequence). This chain's CDR3 is CASSLTLDRDEQYF. CDR3 coding DNA: TGTGCCAGCAGCTTAACTTTAGACAGGGACGAGCAGTACTTC.

The genes are TRBV7-9 and TRBJ1-2; TRBD1 is a possible D gene (6 bases). The germline CDR1 and CDR2 sequences are SEHNR and FQNEAQ (reference sequence). The CDR3 totals 15 residues. V shed 4 bases and J shed 6 bases, with 18 bases lying between them. CDR3: CASSSTDRPLDGYTF. DNA of the CDR3: TGTGCCAGCAGCTCGACCGACAGGCCCCTGGATGGCTACACCTTC.

The rearrangement links TRBV7-6 to TRBJ2-3, with 8 bases lining up with TRBD2. CDR3 length: 15 amino acids. Germline V lookup: CDR1 SGHVS, CDR2 FNYEAQ. The V gene end was trimmed by 3 bases and the J gene end by 3 bases; junction bases not matched to a gene: 5. The CDR3 DNA follows: TGTGCCAGCAGCTTCGGTAGCGGGGCGACAGATACGCAGTATTTT. Its translation is CASSFGSGATDTQYF.

The chain recombines TRBV5-6 with TRBJ1-2; 8 nucleotides line up with TRBD1. Per germline, CDR1 SGHDT and CDR2 YYEEEE. V dropped 1 base and J dropped 2; count of bases not matched to a gene: 10. The CDR3 is 17 residues long. DNA of the CDR3: TGTGCCAGCAGCTTGTTGGGACAGGCGAATGGAAACTATGGCTACACCTTC. Its translation: CASSLLGQANGNYGYTF.

The chain couples TRBV7-2 to TRBJ2-1; a weak D match, TRBD2 (7 bases). V gave up 4 bases and J gave up 8 bases, with 12 bases separating them. Germline V gene sequence: CDR1 SGHTA, CDR2 FQGNSA. The CDR3 is 13 residues long. The CDR3 sequence is CASSSRGAYEQFF. The CDR3 DNA reads as TGTGCCAGCAGCTCCCGGGGGGCCTATGAGCAGTTCTTC.

The V call is TRBV19, the J call TRBJ2-1; TRBD2 agrees at 8 bases. In germline, CDR1 is LNHDA, CDR2 SQIVND (reference sequence). V shed 3 bases, J shed 7 bases, and the junction held 11 bases outside the gene matches. The CDR3 has 16 residues. The CDR3 DNA reads TGTGCCAGTAGTATCCTTTATAGCGGGGCAGGGAATGAGCAGTTCTTC. It specifies CASSILYSGAGNEQFF.

About this clone: Other DNA sequences in the same sample also yield this CDR3. The chain uses TRBV4-3 and TRBJ1-5; D is undetermined. Trimming removed 1 base at V and 1 base at J, with 8 bases between. CDR1 LGHNA and CDR2 YSLEER come from the germline V gene. The CDR3 covers 15 residues. This CDR3 is CASSQVTGSNQPQHF. DNA for the CDR3: TGCGCCAGCAGCCAAGTGACGGGAAGCAATCAGCCCCAGCATTTT.

The V call is TRBV7-9, the J call TRBJ1-3; possible D gene TRBD1, 6 bases. V shed 3 bases and J shed 9 bases, with 15 bases lying between them. CDR1 is SEHNR, CDR2 FQNEAQ, per germline (reference sequence). The CDR3 length is 14 residues. The CDR3 sequence is CASSLWNQGGTIYF. CDR3 DNA sequence: TGTGCCAGCAGCTTGTGGAACCAAGGGGGCACCATATATTTT.

This clone was picked up one time. This rearrangement joins TRBV16 to TRBJ2-7, with D perhaps TRBD2 (6 bases). V dropped 4 bases and J dropped 0 bases, with 10 bases sitting between them. The CDR3 is made up of 14 amino acids. Germline V gene sequence: CDR1 KGHSY, CDR2 FQNENV. CDR3: CASSPGTYSYEQYF. The DNA for the CDR3 is TGTGCCAGCAGCCCTGGGACTTACTCCTACGAGCAGTACTTC.

The chain combines TRBV10-1 with TRBJ2-2; D perhaps matches TRBD2 (6 bases). There are 12 residues in the CDR3. Germline CDR1 and CDR2: WNHNN and SYGVQD (reference sequence). The CDR3 sequence: CAQWGVAGELFF. The CDR3 nucleotides read TGCGCACAGTGGGGGGTGGCCGGGGAGCTGTTTTTT.

The chain uses TRBV10-3 and TRBJ1-5, with 8 bases that match TRBD1. The CDR3 has 13 amino acids. Germline V CDR1 and CDR2: ENHRY, SYGVKD. Germline trimming cut 5 bases from V and 9 bases from J; bases unmatched to any gene: 6. The CDR3 loop is CAISRQGNWPQHF. The CDR3 coding sequence is TGTGCCATCAGTCGACAGGGGAATTGGCCCCAGCATTTT.

This chain joins TRBV10-3 and TRBJ2-1; TRBD1 matches 7 bases. V shed 10 bases and J 9 bases; nucleotides not matched to a gene: 12. This CDR3 comprises 13 residues. Germline CDR1 ENHRY, CDR2 SYGVKD. CDR3 bases: TGTGCCACCGATACAGGGGCGGACAGTGAGCAGTTCTTC. Residues: CATDTGADSEQFF.

V gene TRBV27 combines with J gene TRBJ1-1; 7 bases line up with TRBD1. This CDR3 has 21 residues. Germline V gene lookup returns CDR1 MNHEY and CDR2 SMNVEV (reference sequence). J lost 0 bases, V lost 6 bases, and 25 bases had no gene match. Written as DNA, the CDR3 is TGTGCCAGCAGCTTACGGATAAGGAGCGACAGGGTCCACCCAATGAACACTGAAGCTTTCTTT. It codes for CASSLRIRSDRVHPMNTEAFF.

V and J are TRBV6-6 and TRBJ2-1; D is perhaps TRBD2 (6 bases). The CDR3 runs 14 residues. Germline CDR1 and CDR2: MNHNY and SVGAGI (reference sequence). The germline V and J ends were trimmed by 6 bases and 7 bases, with 16 bases remaining between them. In DNA, the CDR3 is TGTGCCAGCAGAGGGACTCGAGGGGTTAATGAGCAGTTCTTC. It codes for CASRGTRGVNEQFF.